A single sample gave rise to the 25 T cell receptor beta chains below, sequenced in a study of blood T cells in healthy people across ages. Together with a sample-barcoded 5' primer, a J-beta primer mix was included in a second PCR lasting about 6 to 11 cycles. TCRdb used MiXCR to reprocess the 5' RACE reads, holding one entry per CDR3 protein. Of 550,000 to 800,000 distinct CDR3 sequences in the sample, about 30% were seen once. Input material: blood. The source of these receptors is an elderly woman in good health.

The chain joins TRBV20-1 to TRBJ2-3; 7 nucleotides align to TRBD2. V lost 0 bases and J lost 0; bases outside the gene matches: 3. Germline loops: CDR1 DFQATT, CDR2 SNEGSKA (reference sequence). The CDR3 covers 15 residues. CDR3 DNA: TGCAGTGCTAGAGAAAGCGGGAAGAGCACAGATACGCAGTATTTT. Translating it yields CSARESGKSTDTQYF.

Concerning this clonotype itself: This clone may be a read error of a much larger clone one base away. The genes are TRBV2 and TRBJ1-2; TRBD1 matches 9 bases. CDR3 length equals 14 residues. The germline V gene encodes CDR1 SNHLY and CDR2 FYNNEI. CDR3 residues: CAGSRDREAYGYTF. The CDR3 DNA sequence: TGTGCCGGCAGCCGGGACAGGGAAGCCTATGGCTACACCTTC. Based on the CDR3 plus reference TRBV2 and TRBJ1-2, the full variable domain is EPEVTQTPSHQVTQMGQEVILRCVPISNHLYFYWYRQILGQKVEFLVSFYNNEISEKSEIFDDQFSVERPDGSNFTLKIRSTKLEDSAMYFCAGSRDREAYGYTFGSGTRLTVV.

The chain couples TRBV7-9 to TRBJ1-3; D unresolved. The V gene lost 6 bases and the J gene lost 7 bases, with 22 bases spanning the gap. Germline lookup yields CDR1 SEHNR and CDR2 FQNEAQ (reference sequence). The CDR3 spans 16 residues. The CDR3, as DNA: TGTGCCAGCAGTCCGCAGGTTAGAGCTCTGCGGAACACCATATATTTT. Protein sequence: CASSPQVRALRNTIYF.

This clonotype was picked up many times. V and J are TRBV5-1 and TRBJ2-5; D may be TRBD1 (6 bases). CDR1 and CDR2 from the germline V gene are SGHRS and YFSETQ. Trimming stripped 4 bases from V and 1 base from J, with 14 bases between. CDR3 length: 15 residues. The CDR3 nucleotides are TGCGCCAGCAGCGTCCTACAGGGACCCCAAGAGACCCAGTACTTC. This gives the protein CASSVLQGPQETQYF.

This clonotype was observed at least ten times. The V gene is TRBV5-1, the J gene TRBJ2-7; D possibly corresponds to TRBD1 (6 bases). The CDR3 has 15 residues. Trimming took off 5 bases at V and 0 bases at J, with 15 bases between the two ends. Looked up from germline, CDR1 is SGHRS and CDR2 is YFSETQ. The CDR3 loop is CASSQGSGRSYEQYF. CDR3 sequence (DNA): TGCGCCAGCAGTCAGGGGTCAGGCCGCTCCTACGAGCAGTACTTC.

The chain couples TRBV27 to TRBJ2-5; the match to TRBD2 covers 10 bases. The end of the DNA aligns better with TRBJ2-7, so the J call may be wrong. In germline, CDR1 is MNHEY, CDR2 SMNVEV (reference sequence). The CDR3 runs 15 residues. CDR3 sequence reads: CASSPDGLAVYEQYF. The CDR3 DNA reads TGTGCCAGCAGCCCGGACGGACTAGCGGTGTACGAGCAGTACTTC.

This clonotype showed up just a few times. The chain links TRBV20-1 to TRBJ1-5; 7 nucleotides agree with TRBD1. Germline CDR1 DFQATT, CDR2 SNEGSKA (reference sequence). Trimming took 1 base from V and 4 from J; bases not matched to a gene: 7. CDR3 length equals 15 residues. This chain's CDR3 is CSARAAPGGNQPQHF. CDR3 DNA: TGCAGTGCTAGAGCGGCGCCAGGGGGAAATCAGCCCCAGCATTTT.

The sample holds a few counts of this clonotype. The V call is TRBV7-2, the J call TRBJ2-3, with TRBD2 matching over 8 bases. J was trimmed by 0 bases and V by 4 bases; bases with no gene match: 3. The CDR3 is 15 amino acids. Germline values: CDR1 SGHTA, CDR2 FQGNSA. The CDR3 DNA reads TGTACCAGCAGCTCACTAGCGGAGAGCACAGATACGCAGTATTTT. This translates into CTSSSLAESTDTQYF.

This clonotype has a handful of counts. This rearrangement joins TRBV2 to TRBJ1-2; D gene ambiguous. The germline V gene encodes CDR1 SNHLY and CDR2 FYNNEI. The CDR3 sequence is 12 residues long. The germline V and J ends were trimmed by 1 base and 8 bases, with 8 bases remaining between them. The CDR3 DNA follows: TGTGCCAGCAGTGAAGTTCCGTTGGGCTACACCTTC. Residues: CASSEVPLGYTF. The entire variable domain, with the rest obtained from reference TRBV2 and TRBJ1-2, is as follows: EPEVTQTPSHQVTQMGQEVILRCVPISNHLYFYWYRQILGQKVEFLVSFYNNEISEKSEIFDDQFSVERPDGSNFTLKIRSTKLEDSAMYFCASSEVPLGYTFGSGTRLTVV.

This clonotype was detected only a few times. In DNA, the CDR3 is TGTGCCAGCAGCAACCCCTCGGGGGGGGGCACTGAAGCTTTCTTT. Translating gives CASSNPSGGGTEAFF. The genes are TRBV7-2 and TRBJ1-1, with D maybe TRBD1 (5 bases). Trimming shortened V by 5 bases and J by 4 bases, and 17 bases separated the two germline ends. The CDR3 is made up of 15 amino acids. Germline assignment: CDR1 SGHTA and CDR2 FQGNSA.

The rearrangement joins TRBV4-2 to TRBJ2-6; possible D gene TRBD1, 6 bases. This CDR3 is built from 17 residues. Germline values: CDR1 LGHNA, CDR2 YNFKEQ. Deletions cut 1 base from V and 0 bases from J, with 10 bases between. CDR3 region: CASSQGGQASGANVLTF. The DNA of the CDR3 is TGTGCCAGCAGCCAAGGGGGACAAGCCTCTGGGGCCAACGTCCTGACTTTC.

Many counts were recorded for this clonotype. A much larger clone differs by one base, so this may be a read error. The genes are TRBV20-1 and TRBJ2-7, with 11 bases lining up with TRBD2. V was clipped by 4 bases and J by 4 bases; unmatched bases: 6. CDR3 length: 14 residues. Germline V lookup: CDR1 DFQATT, CDR2 SNEGSKA (reference sequence). CDR3 protein: CSAIRASGGYEQYF. CDR3 nucleotides: TGCAGTGCTATAAGGGCTAGCGGGGGGTACGAGCAGTACTTC.

Of note for this clonotype: Given a much more abundant clone one base away, this may be a read error. V is TRBV5-1 and J is TRBJ1-5; D remains ambiguous. This CDR3 has 14 amino acids. Looked up from germline, CDR1 is SGHRS and CDR2 is YFSETQ. CDR3 amino acids: CASSLGDSHQPQHF. The CDR3 coding sequence is TGCGCCAGCAGCTTGGGTGATAGCCATCAGCCCCAGCATTTT. The whole variable domain, filled in from reference TRBV5-1 and TRBJ1-5, reads KAGVTQTPRYLIKTRGQQVTLSCSPISGHRSVSWYQQTPGQGLQFLFEYFSETQRNKGNFPGRFSGRQFSNSRSEMNVSTLELGDSALYLCASSLGDSHQPQHFGDGTRLSIL.

The CDR3 nucleotides read TGTGCCAGCAGTGAGGTGGCAGGGGCCACGACCCAGTACTTC. Its protein is CASSEVAGATTQYF. The rearrangement joins TRBV2 to TRBJ2-5, with D perhaps TRBD1 (6 bases). Germline V gene lookup returns CDR1 SNHLY and CDR2 FYNNEI. V was cut by 3 bases and J by 7 bases, with 15 bases left in between. The CDR3 loop spans 14 amino acids. Full variable domain (rest looked up from reference TRBV2 and TRBJ2-5): EPEVTQTPSHQVTQMGQEVILRCVPISNHLYFYWYRQILGQKVEFLVSFYNNEISEKSEIFDDQFSVERPDGSNFTLKIRSTKLEDSAMYFCASSEVAGATTQYFGPGTRLLVL.

Remarks on this clonotype: The germline gene is not matched at one end of the junction; a read error may be the cause. This sequence joins TRBV4-1 and TRBJ2-5; 10 bases match TRBD2. The J call is doubtful: the DNA matches TRBJ2-7 better. CDR1 is MGHRA, CDR2 YSYEKL, per germline. CDR3 length: 15 amino acids. The CDR3 region is CTSSHSGTSVGEQYF. CDR3 bases: TGCACCAGCAGCCACTCCGGGACTAGCGTTGGCGAGCAGTACTTC.

This clonotype was recorded many times. The CDR3 nucleotides are TGTGCCAGCACCGGGACTAGAGGACCCAATGAGCAGTTCTTC. Translating gives CASTGTRGPNEQFF. The V gene is TRBV2, the J gene TRBJ2-1, with 8 bases matching TRBD2. This CDR3 spans 14 amino acids. V dropped 7 bases and J dropped 6; count of bases not matched to a gene: 8. The germline V gene has CDR1 SNHLY and CDR2 FYNNEI.

At least ten counts were recorded for this clonotype. The V and J genes are TRBV7-9 and TRBJ1-1, with 8 bases aligning to TRBD1. Trimming removed 5 bases from V and 4 bases from J; junction bases left unmatched: 21. The CDR3 has 19 amino acids. Germline V gene data show CDR1 as SEHNR and CDR2 as FQNEAQ (reference sequence). In DNA, the CDR3 is TGTGCCAGCAGCCCGACGTGGGGCACAGGGGGTCAGGGGAGCACTGAAGCTTTCTTT. This gives the protein CASSPTWGTGGQGSTEAFF.

There are a few counts of this clonotype. This rearrangement joins TRBV27 to TRBJ2-2; no definite D call. The V end lost 1 base, the J end lost 1 base, and 10 bases lay between the germline ends. In germline, CDR1 is MNHEY, CDR2 SMNVEV (reference sequence). This CDR3 contains 16 residues. In nucleotides, the CDR3 is TGTGCCAGCAGTTTATTCGTGTCAAAGAACACCGGGGAGCTGTTTTTT. Translating gives CASSLFVSKNTGELFF.

The chain links TRBV18 to TRBJ1-4, with 7 nucleotides matching TRBD1. The CDR3 length is 13 residues. Germline values: CDR1 KGHSH, CDR2 LQKENI. Trimming at V came to 3 bases and at J to 11 bases, leaving 6 bases not matched to a gene. CDR3 region: CASSPGETGKLFF. DNA for the CDR3: TGTGCCAGCTCACCTGGGGAGACAGGGAAACTGTTTTTT.

For this clonotype: It may be a read error: a sequence one base away is much more abundant. V gene TRBV9 combines with J gene TRBJ2-1, with D tentatively TRBD1 or TRBD2 (6 bases each). The CDR3 contains 15 residues. With 0 bases removed from V and 5 bases from J, the gap between germline ends came to 12 bases. Germline V gives CDR1 SGDLS, CDR2 YYNGEE. CDR3 residues: CASSVVGGGNNEQFF. The CDR3 nucleotides are TGTGCCAGCAGCGTAGTGGGGGGCGGCAACAATGAGCAGTTCTTC.

This clonotype was observed many times. The J gene is TRBJ2-5, the V gene TRBV29-1; perhaps TRBD2 as D (5 bases). Trimming cost V 3 bases and J 5 bases, with 13 bases left between them. CDR1 is SQVTM, CDR2 ANQGSEA, per germline. This CDR3 contains 13 residues. CDR3: CSVDGRRRETQYF. DNA for the CDR3: TGCAGCGTTGATGGCAGGAGGAGGGAGACCCAGTACTTC.

As for this clonotype: This may be a read error, as it is one base from a much larger clone. J is TRBJ2-5 and V is TRBV14, with 7 bases lining up with TRBD2. The V gene end was trimmed by 3 bases and the J gene end by 0 bases; junction bases not matched to a gene: 16. The germline CDR1 and CDR2 sequences are SGHDN and FVKESK. CDR3 length: 19 residues. Here the CDR3 DNA reads TGTGCCAGCAGCCAGAGGACCCGGGAGGAAGGGTGGTACCAAGAGACCCAGTACTTC. It codes for CASSQRTREEGWYQETQYF.

Many counts were recorded for this clonotype. The chain links TRBV5-1 to TRBJ2-5, with D tentatively TRBD1 (6 bases). There are 18 residues in the CDR3. V lost 4 bases and J 1 base, leaving 23 bases between the germline ends. CDR1 SGHRS and CDR2 YFSETQ come from the germline V gene. CDR3 sequence: CASSRIPAGTTFQETQYF. In DNA form, the CDR3 reads TGCGCCAGCAGCCGTATACCGGCCGGGACAACCTTCCAAGAGACCCAGTACTTC.

The chain links TRBV18 to TRBJ2-1; D may be TRBD2 (5 bases). The J call may be wrong; the DNA end is better matched by TRBJ2-7. The CDR3 loop spans 13 amino acids. The V gene's germline CDR1 is KGHSH and CDR2 LQKENI. The DNA of the CDR3 is TGTGCCAGCTCACGCGGGCCCTACAATGAGCAGTACTTC. Translation gives CASSRGPYNEQYF.

This clonotype appeared a few times. The V and J genes are TRBV10-3 and TRBJ1-1; TRBD1 might be the D (5 bases). The V gene lost 10 bases and the J gene lost 4 bases, with 16 bases spanning the gap. Per the germline V gene, CDR1 is ENHRY and CDR2 is SYGVKD. CDR3 length equals 13 residues. Here the CDR3 reads CATLGGGRTEAFF. The CDR3 DNA is TGTGCCACATTGGGGGGGGGACGCACTGAAGCTTTCTTT.